This record looks at one T cell receptor (beta chain) sequence and its context. The junction shows a germline mismatch at one end, possibly a read error. This entry is derived from a study of tumor and adjacent non-tumor tissue in lung cancer. No cell sorting was done before RNA was extracted from the tissue. More than 3 cm separated this lung sample from the edge of the tumor. Donors were chemotherapy-naive, newly diagnosed lung cancer surgical patients in China, August–late 2014. Three rounds of nested PCR, following a modified ARM-PCR protocol, produced the TCRbeta library. MiXCR was run by TCRdb on the multiplex PCR reads, yielding one entry per CDR3 protein. The sample carries 90,000 to 100,000 distinct CDR3 sequences, roughly 80% recorded once. The CDR3 is made up of 14 amino acids.

Sequencing used distant non-tumor lung tissue. The clonotype comes from a man between 60 and 75 years old with small cell lung cancer. The gene calls are TRBV12-3 or TRBV12-4 and TRBJ2-3; D is uncertain. The CDR3 region has the DNA TGTGCCAGCAGTTCTCTCGGATACACAGATATGCAGTATTTT. Protein product: CASSSLGYTDMQYF.